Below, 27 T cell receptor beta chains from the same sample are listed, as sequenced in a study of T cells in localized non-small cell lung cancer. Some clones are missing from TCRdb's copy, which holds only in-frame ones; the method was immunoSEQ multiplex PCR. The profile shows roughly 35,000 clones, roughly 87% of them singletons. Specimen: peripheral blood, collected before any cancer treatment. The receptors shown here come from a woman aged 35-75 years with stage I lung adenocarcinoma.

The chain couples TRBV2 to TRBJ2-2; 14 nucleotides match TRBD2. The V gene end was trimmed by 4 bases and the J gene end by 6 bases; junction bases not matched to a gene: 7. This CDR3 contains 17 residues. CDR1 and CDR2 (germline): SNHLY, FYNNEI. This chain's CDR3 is CASSGGTSGGLPGELFF. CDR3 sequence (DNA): TGTGCCAGCAGTGGAGGGACTAGCGGGGGATTGCCCGGGGAGCTGTTTTTT.

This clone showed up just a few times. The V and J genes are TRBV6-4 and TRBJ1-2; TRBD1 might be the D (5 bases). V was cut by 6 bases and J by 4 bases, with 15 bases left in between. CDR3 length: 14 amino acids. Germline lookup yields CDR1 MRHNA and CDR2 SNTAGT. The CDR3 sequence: CASRNTGSGYGYTF. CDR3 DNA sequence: TGTGCCAGCAGAAATACAGGTTCCGGCTATGGCTACACCTTC.

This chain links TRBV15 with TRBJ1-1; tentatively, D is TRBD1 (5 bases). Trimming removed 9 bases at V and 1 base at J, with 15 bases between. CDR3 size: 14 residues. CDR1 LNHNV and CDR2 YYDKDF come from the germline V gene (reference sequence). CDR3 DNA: TGTGCCACTCGCCGAGCTGGGGGGAACACTGAAGCTTTCTTT. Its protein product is CATRRAGGNTEAFF.

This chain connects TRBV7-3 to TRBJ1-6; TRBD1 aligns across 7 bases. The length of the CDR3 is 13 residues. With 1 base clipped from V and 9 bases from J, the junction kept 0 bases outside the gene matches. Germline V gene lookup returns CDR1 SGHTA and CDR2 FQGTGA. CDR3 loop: CASSLNRGSPLHF. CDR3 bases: TGTGCCAGCAGCTTAAACAGGGGTTCACCCCTCCACTTT.

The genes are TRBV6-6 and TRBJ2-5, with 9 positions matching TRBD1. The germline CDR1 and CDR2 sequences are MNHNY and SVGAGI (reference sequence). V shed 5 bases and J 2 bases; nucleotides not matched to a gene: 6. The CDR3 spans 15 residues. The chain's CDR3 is CASSPGTGRQETQYF. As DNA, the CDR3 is TGTGCCAGCAGTCCGGGGACAGGGAGGCAAGAGACCCAGTACTTC.

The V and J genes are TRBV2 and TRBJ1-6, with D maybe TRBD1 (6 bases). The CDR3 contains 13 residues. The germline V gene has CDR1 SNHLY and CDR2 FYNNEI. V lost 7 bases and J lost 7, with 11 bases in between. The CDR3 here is CASISRGNSPLHF. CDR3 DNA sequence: TGTGCCAGCATCAGCAGGGGAAATTCACCCCTCCACTTT. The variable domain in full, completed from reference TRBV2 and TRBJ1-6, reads EPEVTQTPSHQVTQMGQEVILRCVPISNHLYFYWYRQILGQKVEFLVSFYNNEISEKSEIFDDQFSVERPDGSNFTLKIRSTKLEDSAMYFCASISRGNSPLHFGNGTRLTVT.

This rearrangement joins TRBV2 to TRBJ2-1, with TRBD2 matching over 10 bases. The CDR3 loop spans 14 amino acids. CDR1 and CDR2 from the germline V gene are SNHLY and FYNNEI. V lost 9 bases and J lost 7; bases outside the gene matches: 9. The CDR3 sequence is CASILAGIMNEQFF. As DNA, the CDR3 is TGTGCCAGTATACTAGCGGGGATTATGAATGAGCAGTTCTTC.

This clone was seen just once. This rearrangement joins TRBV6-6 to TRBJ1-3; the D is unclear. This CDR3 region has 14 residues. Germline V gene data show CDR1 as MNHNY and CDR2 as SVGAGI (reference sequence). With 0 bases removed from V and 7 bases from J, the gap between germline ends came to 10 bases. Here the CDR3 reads CASSYSQVYNTIYF. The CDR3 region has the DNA TGTGCCAGCAGTTACTCACAAGTATATAACACCATATATTTT.

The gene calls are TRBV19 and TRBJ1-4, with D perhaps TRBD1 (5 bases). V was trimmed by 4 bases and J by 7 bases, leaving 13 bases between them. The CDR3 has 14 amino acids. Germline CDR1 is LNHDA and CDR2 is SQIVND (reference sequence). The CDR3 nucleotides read TGTGCCAGTAGTAGACGGGACGTCGGTGAAAAACTGTTTTTT. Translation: CASSRRDVGEKLFF.

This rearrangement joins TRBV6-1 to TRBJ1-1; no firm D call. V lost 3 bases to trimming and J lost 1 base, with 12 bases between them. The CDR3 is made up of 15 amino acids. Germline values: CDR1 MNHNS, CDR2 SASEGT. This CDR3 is CASSDSAERNTEAFF. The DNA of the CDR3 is TGTGCCAGCAGTGACTCAGCAGAGCGGAACACTGAAGCTTTCTTT.

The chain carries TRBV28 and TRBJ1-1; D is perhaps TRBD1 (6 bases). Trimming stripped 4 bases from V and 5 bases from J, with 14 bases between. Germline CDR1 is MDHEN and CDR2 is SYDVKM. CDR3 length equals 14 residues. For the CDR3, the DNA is TGTGCCAGCAGTTCCCCCAGGGGCAGGACTGAAGCTTTCTTT. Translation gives CASSSPRGRTEAFF.

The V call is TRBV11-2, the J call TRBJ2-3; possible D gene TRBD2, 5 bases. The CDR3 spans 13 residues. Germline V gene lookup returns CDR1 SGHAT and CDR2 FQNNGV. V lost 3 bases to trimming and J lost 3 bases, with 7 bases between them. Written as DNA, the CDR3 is TGTGCCAGCAGCTTTTCGGGAACAGATACGCAGTATTTT. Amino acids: CASSFSGTDTQYF. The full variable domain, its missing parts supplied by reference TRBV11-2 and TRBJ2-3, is EAGVAQSPRYKIIEKRQSVAFWCNPISGHATLYWYQQILGQGPKLLIQFQNNGVVDDSQLPKDRFSAERLKGVDSTLKIQPAKLEDSAVYLCASSFSGTDTQYFGPGTRLTVL.

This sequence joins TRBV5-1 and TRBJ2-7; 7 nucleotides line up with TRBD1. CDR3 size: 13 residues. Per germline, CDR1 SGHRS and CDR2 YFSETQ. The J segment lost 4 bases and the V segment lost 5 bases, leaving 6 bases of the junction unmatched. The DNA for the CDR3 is TGCGCCAGCAGTCATAGGGGGCTGTACGAGCAGTACTTC. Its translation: CASSHRGLYEQYF.

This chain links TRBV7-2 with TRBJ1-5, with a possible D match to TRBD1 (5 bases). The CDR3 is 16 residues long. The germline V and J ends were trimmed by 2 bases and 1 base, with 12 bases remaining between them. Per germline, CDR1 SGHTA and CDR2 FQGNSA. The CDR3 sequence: CASSLSGYRSNQPQHF. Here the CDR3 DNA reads TGTGCCAGCAGCTTATCAGGGTATAGGAGCAATCAGCCCCAGCATTTT.

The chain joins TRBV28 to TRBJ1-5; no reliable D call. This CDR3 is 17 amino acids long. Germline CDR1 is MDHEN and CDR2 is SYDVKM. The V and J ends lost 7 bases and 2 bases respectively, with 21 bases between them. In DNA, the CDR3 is TGTGCCAGCAACCCCCTGGCAATTAAAGGTGGCAATCAGCCCCAGCATTTT. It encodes CASNPLAIKGGNQPQHF.

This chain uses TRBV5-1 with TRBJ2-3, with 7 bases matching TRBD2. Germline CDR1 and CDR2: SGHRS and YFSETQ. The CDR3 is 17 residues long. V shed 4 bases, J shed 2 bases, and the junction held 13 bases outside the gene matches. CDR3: CASSASGSLQYTDTQYF. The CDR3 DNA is TGCGCCAGCAGCGCTAGCGGATCCCTCCAATACACAGATACGCAGTATTTT.

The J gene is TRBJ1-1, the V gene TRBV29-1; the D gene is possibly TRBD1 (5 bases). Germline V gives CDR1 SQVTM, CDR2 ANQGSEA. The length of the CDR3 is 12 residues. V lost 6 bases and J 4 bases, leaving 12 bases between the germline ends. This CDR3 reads CSVKGRFTEAFF. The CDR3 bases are TGCAGCGTAAAGGGACGATTCACTGAAGCTTTCTTT.

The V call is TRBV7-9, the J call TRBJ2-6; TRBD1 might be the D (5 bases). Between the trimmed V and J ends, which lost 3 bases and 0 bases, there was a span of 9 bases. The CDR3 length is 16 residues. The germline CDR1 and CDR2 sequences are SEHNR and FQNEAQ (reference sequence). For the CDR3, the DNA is TGTGCCAGCAGCTTCCGCCAGGGCTCTGGGGCCAACGTCCTGACTTTC. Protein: CASSFRQGSGANVLTF. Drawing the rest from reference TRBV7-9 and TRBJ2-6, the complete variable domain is DTGVSQNPRHKITKRGQNVTFRCDPISEHNRLYWYRQTLGQGPEFLTYFQNEAQLEKSRLLSDRFSAERPKGSFSTLEIQRTEQGDSAMYLCASSFRQGSGANVLTFGAGSRLTVL.

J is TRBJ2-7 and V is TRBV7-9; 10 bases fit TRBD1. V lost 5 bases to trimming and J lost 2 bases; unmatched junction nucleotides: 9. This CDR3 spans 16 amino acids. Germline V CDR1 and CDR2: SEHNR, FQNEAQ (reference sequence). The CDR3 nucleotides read TGTGCCAGCAGCCTCCCCACCGGGACAGGGGCCTACGAGCAGTACTTC. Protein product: CASSLPTGTGAYEQYF.

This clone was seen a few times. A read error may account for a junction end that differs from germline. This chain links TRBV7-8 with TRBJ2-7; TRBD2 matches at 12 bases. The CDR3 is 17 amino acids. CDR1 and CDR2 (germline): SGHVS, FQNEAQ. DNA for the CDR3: TGTGCCAGCAGCATAGCACTCACTAGCGGGGGGTATAGGGAGCAGTACTTC. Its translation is CASSIALTSGGYREQYF.

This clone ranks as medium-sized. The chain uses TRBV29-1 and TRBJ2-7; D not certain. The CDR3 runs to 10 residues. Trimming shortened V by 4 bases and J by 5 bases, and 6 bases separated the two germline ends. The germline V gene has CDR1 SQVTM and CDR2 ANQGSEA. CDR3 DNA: TGCAGCGTTGTACAGCACGAGCAGTACTTC. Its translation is CSVVQHEQYF.

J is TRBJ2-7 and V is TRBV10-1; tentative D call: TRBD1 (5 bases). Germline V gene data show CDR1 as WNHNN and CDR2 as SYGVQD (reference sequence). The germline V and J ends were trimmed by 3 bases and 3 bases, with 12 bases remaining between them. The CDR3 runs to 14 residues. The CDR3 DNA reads TGCGCCAGCAGTGACTATCAGGGTAACTACGAGCAGTACTTC. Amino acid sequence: CASSDYQGNYEQYF.

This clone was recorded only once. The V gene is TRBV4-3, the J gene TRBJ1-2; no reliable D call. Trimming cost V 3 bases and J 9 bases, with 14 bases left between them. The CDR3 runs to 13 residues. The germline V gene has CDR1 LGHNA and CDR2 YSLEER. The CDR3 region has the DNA TGCGCCAGCAGCCAGGTTCTGGGATCCCGCTACACCTTC. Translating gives CASSQVLGSRYTF.

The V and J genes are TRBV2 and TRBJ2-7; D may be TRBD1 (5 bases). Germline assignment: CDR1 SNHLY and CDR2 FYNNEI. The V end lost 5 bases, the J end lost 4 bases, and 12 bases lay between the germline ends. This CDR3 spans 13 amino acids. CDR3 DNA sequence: TGTGCCAGCAGTCCCACAGGAGATTACGAGCAGTACTTC. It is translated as CASSPTGDYEQYF.

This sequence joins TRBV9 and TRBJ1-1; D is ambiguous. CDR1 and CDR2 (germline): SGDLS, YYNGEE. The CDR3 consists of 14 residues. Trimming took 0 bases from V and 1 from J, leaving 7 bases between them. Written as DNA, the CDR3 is TGTGCCAGCAGCGTAGATAATAGGAACACTGAAGCTTTCTTT. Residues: CASSVDNRNTEAFF.

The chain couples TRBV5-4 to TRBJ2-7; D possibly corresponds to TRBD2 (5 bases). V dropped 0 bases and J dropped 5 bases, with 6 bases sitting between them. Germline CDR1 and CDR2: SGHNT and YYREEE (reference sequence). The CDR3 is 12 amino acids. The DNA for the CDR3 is TGTGCCAGCAGCTTGGACGGGGACGAGCAGTACTTC. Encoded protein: CASSLDGDEQYF.

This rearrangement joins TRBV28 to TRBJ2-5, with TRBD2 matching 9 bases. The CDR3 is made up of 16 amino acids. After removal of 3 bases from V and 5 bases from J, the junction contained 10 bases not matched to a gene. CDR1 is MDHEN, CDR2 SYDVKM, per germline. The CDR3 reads CASSFPLAGTVETQYF. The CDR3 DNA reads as TGTGCCAGCAGTTTTCCTCTAGCGGGGACTGTGGAGACCCAGTACTTC.